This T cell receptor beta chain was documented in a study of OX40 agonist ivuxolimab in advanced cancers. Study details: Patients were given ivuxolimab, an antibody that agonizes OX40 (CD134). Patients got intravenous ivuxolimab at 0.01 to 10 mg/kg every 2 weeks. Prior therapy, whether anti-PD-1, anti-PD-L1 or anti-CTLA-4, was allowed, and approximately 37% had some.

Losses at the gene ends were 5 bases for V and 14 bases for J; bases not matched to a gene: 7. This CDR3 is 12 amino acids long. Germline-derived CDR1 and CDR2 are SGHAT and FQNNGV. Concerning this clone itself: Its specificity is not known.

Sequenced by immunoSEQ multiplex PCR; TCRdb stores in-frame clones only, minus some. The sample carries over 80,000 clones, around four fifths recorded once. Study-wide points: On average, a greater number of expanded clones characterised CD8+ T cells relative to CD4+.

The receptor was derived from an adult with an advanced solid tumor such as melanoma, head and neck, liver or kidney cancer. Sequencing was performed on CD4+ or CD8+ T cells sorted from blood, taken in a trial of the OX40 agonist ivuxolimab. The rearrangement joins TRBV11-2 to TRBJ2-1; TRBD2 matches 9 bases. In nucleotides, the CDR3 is TGTGCCAGCAGCATTGCGGGGGGGCCTGAGTTCTTC. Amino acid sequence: CASSIAGGPEFF.